The next 15 T cell receptor beta chains were all read from a single sample in a study of blood T cell repertoires in COVID-19. Sequencing used immunoSEQ multiplex PCR; TCRdb keeps in-frame clones, though not all of them. The table has tens of thousands of clones, roughly 86% seen once. The sequenced sample was peripheral blood. The receptors originated from a woman of 80 years or more with acute or convalescent COVID-19.

This chain connects TRBV24-1 to TRBJ2-7, with D tentatively TRBD1 (6 bases). Germline V gene sequence: CDR1 KGHDR, CDR2 SFDVKD. This CDR3 spans 14 amino acids. Trimming removed 8 bases from V and 6 bases from J, with 19 bases in between. The CDR3 nucleotides read TGTGCCACCACCGGGACAAAGGGCCCGCGCGAGCAGTACGTC. It encodes CATTGTKGPREQYV.

This sequence joins TRBV9 and TRBJ2-2; D possibly corresponds to TRBD1 (5 bases). The germline V gene encodes CDR1 SGDLS and CDR2 YYNGEE. Trimming took off 0 bases at V and 5 bases at J, with 11 bases between the two ends. This CDR3 is built from 15 residues. The DNA of the CDR3 is TGTGCCAGCAGCGTAGGACAGAGTGGGACCGGGGAGCTGTTTTTT. It is translated as CASSVGQSGTGELFF. Full variable domain (outside the CDR3, taken from reference TRBV9 and TRBJ2-2): DSGVTQTPKHLITATGQRVTLRCSPRSGDLSVYWYQQSLDQGLQFLIQYYNGEERAKGNILERFSAQQFPDLHSELNLSSLELGDSALYFCASSVGQSGTGELFFGEGSRLTVL.

CDR3 in DNA: TGTGCTAGTGGTTTGCCAGCAGGCTATACGCAGTATTTT. Protein: CASGLPAGYTQYF. The rearrangement uses TRBV12-5 and TRBJ2-3; D uncertain. The CDR3 is 13 residues long. Deletions cut 2 bases from V and 7 bases from J, with 10 bases between. The germline gives CDR1 LGHNT, CDR2 FRNRAP.

The CDR3 sequence: CASRSTGFQPQHF. The CDR3 nucleotides are TGTGCCAGCAGATCGACAGGGTTTCAGCCCCAGCATTTT. This sequence joins TRBV6-5 and TRBJ1-5, with 7 positions matching TRBD1. With 6 bases clipped from V and 6 bases from J, the junction kept 5 bases outside the gene matches. Germline CDR1 reads MNHEY; CDR2 reads SVGAGI. This CDR3 has 13 residues.

V is TRBV2 and J is TRBJ2-1; D possibly corresponds to TRBD2 (7 bases). Trimming left V 4 bases short and J 14 bases short, with 21 bases between. The CDR3 is made up of 14 amino acids. CDR1 is SNHLY and CDR2 is FYNNEI in the germline V gene. The CDR3, as DNA: TGTGCCAGCAGTGGGGGGCGGGGGTCCGAGGTGGAGTTCTTC. Translating gives CASSGGRGSEVEFF.

The chain is built from TRBV6-5 and TRBJ1-1; a possible D gene is TRBD1 (6 bases). Deletions cut 3 bases from V and 10 bases from J, with 15 bases between. The CDR3 runs 13 residues. Per the germline V gene, CDR1 is MNHEY and CDR2 is SVGAGI. CDR3 in DNA: TGTGCCAGCAGTTATCGAGACAGGTTCTCAGCTTTCTTT. It translates to CASSYRDRFSAFF.

The rearrangement links TRBV3-1 (or the pseudogene TRBV3-2) to TRBJ1-3; D may be TRBD1 (6 bases). From germline, CDR1 is LGHDT and CDR2 YNNKEL (reference sequence). The CDR3 covers 15 residues. V lost 1 base to trimming and J lost 7 bases, with 14 bases between them. The CDR3 nucleotides read TGTGCCAGCAGCCAAGGGCTGGGGGGGCGGAACACCATATATTTT. Its protein is CASSQGLGGRNTIYF.

The chain couples TRBV4-1 to TRBJ2-7, with unresolved D. There are 13 residues in the CDR3. V was cut by 3 bases and J by 4 bases, with 10 bases left in between. CDR1 is MGHRA, CDR2 YSYEKL, per germline. The CDR3 DNA reads TGCGCCAGCAGCCACGACACAAATTACGAGCAGTACGTC. Its translation is CASSHDTNYEQYV.

The CDR3 nucleotides are TGCGCCAGCAGCCAAGATGCCAGGGAATCGAGTGGCTACACCTTC. Protein sequence: CASSQDARESSGYTF. The genes are TRBV4-1 and TRBJ1-2; maybe TRBD1 (5 bases). The V gene's germline CDR1 is MGHRA and CDR2 YSYEKL. The V end lost 0 bases, the J end lost 7 bases, and 15 bases lay between the germline ends. The CDR3 length is 15 residues.

The V and J genes are TRBV2 and TRBJ1-5; D is possibly TRBD1 (5 bases). The V end lost 5 bases, the J end lost 1 base, and 15 bases lay between the germline ends. CDR3 length: 16 residues. Germline V CDR1 and CDR2: SNHLY, FYNNEI. The CDR3 bases are TGTGCCAGCAGTCAGGTTGGTGGGGCGAGCAATCAGCCCCAGCATTTT. Its translation: CASSQVGGASNQPQHF.

The chain joins TRBV5-1 to TRBJ2-5; 11 nucleotides align to TRBD1. The germline V gene has CDR1 SGHRS and CDR2 YFSETQ. With 2 bases clipped from V and 5 bases from J, the junction kept 8 bases outside the gene matches. The CDR3 runs to 16 residues. For the CDR3, the DNA is TGCGCCAGCAGCTTTTTTGGGACAGGGGGGTTGGAGACCCAGTACTTC. Translated, it gives CASSFFGTGGLETQYF.

This clone turned up a few times. This chain links TRBV14 with TRBJ2-7; no firm D call. The ends were cut back, 0 bases at V and 3 bases at J, with 6 bases in the middle. This CDR3 contains 13 residues. Germline lookup yields CDR1 SGHDN and CDR2 FVKESK. The CDR3 coding sequence is TGTGCCAGCAGCCAAGATTGGCACTACGAGCAGTACTTC. It yields the protein CASSQDWHYEQYF.

CDR3 nucleotide sequence: TGTGCCAGCAGCTTAGACTCTTCCTACAATGAGCAGTTCTTC. Its translation: CASSLDSSYNEQFF. This chain joins TRBV7-8 and TRBJ2-1; D is uncertain. The CDR3 is 14 amino acids. Germline CDR1 and CDR2: SGHVS and FQNEAQ. Trimming pared 1 base from V and 1 base from J, leaving 5 bases between.

The chain combines TRBV19 with TRBJ2-5; 7 bases line up with TRBD1. With V trimmed by 5 bases and J by 1 base, 4 bases remained unmatched. CDR1 and CDR2 from the germline V gene are LNHDA and SQIVND (reference sequence). CDR3 length: 14 amino acids. CDR3 sequence reads: CASSPGQVQETQYF. Here the CDR3 DNA reads TGTGCCAGTAGTCCCGGACAGGTCCAAGAGACCCAGTACTTC.

This chain links TRBV7-2 with TRBJ2-3; 11 nucleotides line up with TRBD2. In germline, CDR1 is SGHTA, CDR2 FQGNSA. This CDR3 is built from 15 residues. J was trimmed by 3 bases and V by 5 bases; bases with no gene match: 4. CDR3 in amino acids: CASSETSGGTDTQYF. CDR3 DNA sequence: TGTGCCAGCAGCGAAACTAGCGGGGGAACAGATACGCAGTATTTT.